The clone carrying this T cell receptor (beta chain) occurred once. Its antigen is currently unknown. Mismatch with germline at one junction end may stem from a read error. The data belong to a study of tumor-infiltrating lymphocytes in glioblastoma multiforme. Three nested ARM-PCR rounds with V-beta and C-beta primers built TCRB libraries. TCRB cDNA was made from roughly 450 ng total RNA. TCRdb ran MiXCR on the multiplex PCR reads and lists one entry per CDR3 protein. The table includes about 32,000 distinct CDR3 sequences, approximately 66% detected once. Study-level results: TCR plus mutation findings rest on a single glioblastoma patient. Detected clone frequencies may not reflect cell counts, being RNA-based. Functional subtype sorting of these T cells was not performed.

CDR3 length equals 13 residues. This chain links TRBV12-3 or TRBV12-4 with TRBJ1-3; weak D call: TRBD1 (6 bases). This receptor was obtained from a male donor with glioblastoma. The sample was brain tumor tissue. CDR3 bases: TGTGCCAACATTCTACAGGGTTTAGACACCACATATTTT. Translated: CANILQGLDTTYF.